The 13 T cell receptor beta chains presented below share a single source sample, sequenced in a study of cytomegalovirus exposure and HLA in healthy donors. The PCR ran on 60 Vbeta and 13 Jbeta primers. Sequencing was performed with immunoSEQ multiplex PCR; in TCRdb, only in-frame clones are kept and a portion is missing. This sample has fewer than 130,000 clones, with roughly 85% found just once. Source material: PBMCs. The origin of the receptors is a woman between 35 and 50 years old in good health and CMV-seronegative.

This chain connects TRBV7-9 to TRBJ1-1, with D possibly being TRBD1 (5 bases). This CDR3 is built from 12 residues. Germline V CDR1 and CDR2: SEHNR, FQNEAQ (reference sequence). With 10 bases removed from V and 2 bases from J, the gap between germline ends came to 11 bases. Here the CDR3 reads CAIFTGNTEAFF. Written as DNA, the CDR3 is TGTGCCATCTTTACAGGTAACACTGAAGCTTTCTTT. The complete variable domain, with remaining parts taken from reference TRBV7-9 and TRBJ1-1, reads DTGVSQNPRHKITKRGQNVTFRCDPISEHNRLYWYRQTLGQGPEFLTYFQNEAQLEKSRLLSDRFSAERPKGSFSTLEIQRTEQGDSAMYLCAIFTGNTEAFFGQGTRLTVV.

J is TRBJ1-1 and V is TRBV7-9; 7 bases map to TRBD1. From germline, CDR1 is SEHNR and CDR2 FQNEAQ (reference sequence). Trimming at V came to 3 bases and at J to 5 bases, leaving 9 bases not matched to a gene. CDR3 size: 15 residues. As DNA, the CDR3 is TGTGCCAGCAGCTTCCTTGGCAGGGGGAGAACTGAAGCTTTCTTT. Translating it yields CASSFLGRGRTEAFF.

CDR3 sequence: CASSQVGGEQFF. The CDR3 DNA reads TGCGCCAGCAGCCAAGTTGGGGGGGAGCAGTTCTTC. The chain joins TRBV4-1 to TRBJ2-1; weak D call: TRBD2 (6 bases). Between the trimmed V and J ends, which lost 1 base and 10 bases, there was a span of 8 bases. CDR3 length: 12 amino acids. Germline CDR1 reads MGHRA; CDR2 reads YSYEKL.

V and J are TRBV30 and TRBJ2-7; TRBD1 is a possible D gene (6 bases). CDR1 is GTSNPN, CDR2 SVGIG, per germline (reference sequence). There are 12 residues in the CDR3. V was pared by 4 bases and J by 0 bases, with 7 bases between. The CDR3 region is CAWTDSSYEQYF. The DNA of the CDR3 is TGTGCCTGGACGGACAGCTCCTACGAGCAGTACTTC. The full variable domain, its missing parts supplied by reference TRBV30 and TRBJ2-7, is SQTIHQWPATLVQPVGSPLSLECTVEGTSNPNLYWYRQAAGRGLQLLFYSVGIGQISSEVPQNLSASRPQDRQFILSSKKLLLSDSGFYLCAWTDSSYEQYFGPGTRLTVT.

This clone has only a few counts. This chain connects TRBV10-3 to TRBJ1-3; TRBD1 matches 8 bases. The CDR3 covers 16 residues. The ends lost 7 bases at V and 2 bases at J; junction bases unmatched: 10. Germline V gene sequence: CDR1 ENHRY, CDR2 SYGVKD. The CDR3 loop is CAITIGQGRAGNTIYF. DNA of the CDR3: TGTGCCATCACTATCGGACAGGGAAGGGCTGGAAACACCATATATTTT.

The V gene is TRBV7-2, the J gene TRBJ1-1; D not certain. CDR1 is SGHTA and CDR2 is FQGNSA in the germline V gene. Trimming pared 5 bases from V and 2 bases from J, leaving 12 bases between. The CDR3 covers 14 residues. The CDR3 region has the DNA TGTGCCAGCAGCCTACAGAACTCTAACACTGAAGCTTTCTTT. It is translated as CASSLQNSNTEAFF.

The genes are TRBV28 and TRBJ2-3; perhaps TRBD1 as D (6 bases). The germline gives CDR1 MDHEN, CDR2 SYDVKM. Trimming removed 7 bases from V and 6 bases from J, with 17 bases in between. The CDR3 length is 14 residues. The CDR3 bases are TGTGCCAGCACCCGGCGGCAGGGGTTCGATACGCAGTATTTT. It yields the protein CASTRRQGFDTQYF.

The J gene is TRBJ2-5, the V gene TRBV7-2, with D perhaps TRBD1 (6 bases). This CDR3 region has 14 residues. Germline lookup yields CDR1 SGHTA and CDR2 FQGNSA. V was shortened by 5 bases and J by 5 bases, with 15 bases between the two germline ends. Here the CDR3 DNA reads TGTGCCAGCAGCACCCCGGGACAAGGGGAGACCCAGTACTTC. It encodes CASSTPGQGETQYF.

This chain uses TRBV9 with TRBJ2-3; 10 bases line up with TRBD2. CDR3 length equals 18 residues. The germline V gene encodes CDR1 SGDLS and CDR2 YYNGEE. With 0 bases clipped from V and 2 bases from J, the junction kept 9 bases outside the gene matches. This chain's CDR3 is CASSVEFGTSVSTDTQYF. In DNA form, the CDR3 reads TGTGCCAGCAGCGTAGAATTTGGGACTAGCGTTTCCACAGATACGCAGTATTTT.

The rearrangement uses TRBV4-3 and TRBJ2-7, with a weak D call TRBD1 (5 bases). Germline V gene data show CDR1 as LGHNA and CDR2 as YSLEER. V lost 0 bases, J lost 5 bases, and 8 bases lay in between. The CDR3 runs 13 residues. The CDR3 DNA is TGCGCCAGCAGCCAAGATCCCAGGGACGAGCAGTACTTC. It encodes CASSQDPRDEQYF.

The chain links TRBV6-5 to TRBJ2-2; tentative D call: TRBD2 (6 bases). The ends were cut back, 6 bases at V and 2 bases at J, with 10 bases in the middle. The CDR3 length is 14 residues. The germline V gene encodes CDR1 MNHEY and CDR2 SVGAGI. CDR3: CASRGDFNTGELFF. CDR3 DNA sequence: TGTGCCAGCAGGGGGGACTTCAACACCGGGGAGCTGTTTTTT.

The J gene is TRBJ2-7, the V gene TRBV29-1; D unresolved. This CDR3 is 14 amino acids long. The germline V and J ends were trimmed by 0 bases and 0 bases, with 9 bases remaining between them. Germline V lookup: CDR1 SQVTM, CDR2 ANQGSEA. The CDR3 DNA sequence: TGCAGCGTTGAAGATGCACGGAGCTCCTACGAGCAGTACTTC. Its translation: CSVEDARSSYEQYF.

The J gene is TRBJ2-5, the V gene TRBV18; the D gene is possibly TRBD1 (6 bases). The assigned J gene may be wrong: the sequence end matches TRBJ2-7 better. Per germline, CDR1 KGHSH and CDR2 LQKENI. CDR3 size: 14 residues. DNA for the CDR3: TGTGCCAGCTCACCACCCGACAGGCCCTACGAGCAGTACTTC. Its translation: CASSPPDRPYEQYF.